This section outlines one T cell receptor (beta chain) sequence together with its context. The authors' processing: Cell counts per sample came from amplifying reference gene primers. Here immunoSEQ multiplex PCR was the method, and the copy in TCRdb shows in-frame clones only, minus some. That table is the source of V, J and clone size, and D and trimming were worked out from the DNA. The profile shows over 30,000 clones, 90% of them singletons. The germline V and J ends were trimmed by 3 bases and 2 bases, with 14 bases remaining between them. Germline V gene sequence: CDR1 LNHDA, CDR2 SQIVND (reference sequence). The length of the CDR3 is 15 residues. This sample is drawn from a study of blood T cell repertoires in COVID-19. Looking at the study overall: Acute-phase and convalescent COVID-19 samples originated in the United States, Italy and Spain. The analysed material was cDNA or gDNA that came from T cells, B-cell-depleted T cells, or PBMCs.

This chain links TRBV19 with TRBJ2-7; D may be TRBD1 (6 bases). This TCR was recovered from a man aged 70 or older with acute or convalescent COVID-19. Sequencing was done on a sample of peripheral blood. The DNA for the CDR3 is TGTGCCAGTAGTATCGCCGGGACACTAACCTACGAGCAGTACTTC. This translates into CASSIAGTLTYEQYF.